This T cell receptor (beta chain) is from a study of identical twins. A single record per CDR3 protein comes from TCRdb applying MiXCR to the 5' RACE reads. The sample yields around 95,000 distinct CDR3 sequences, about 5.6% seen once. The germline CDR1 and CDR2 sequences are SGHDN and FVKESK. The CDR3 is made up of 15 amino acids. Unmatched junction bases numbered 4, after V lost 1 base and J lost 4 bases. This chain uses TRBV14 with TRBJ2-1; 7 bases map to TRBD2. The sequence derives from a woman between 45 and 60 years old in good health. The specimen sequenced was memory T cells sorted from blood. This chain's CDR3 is CASSQGASGYNEQFF. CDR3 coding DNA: TGTGCCAGCAGCCAAGGGGCTAGCGGATACAATGAGCAGTTCTTC.